These 32 T cell receptor beta chains share one sample of origin, sequenced in a study of control samples from healthy donors and cancer patients. Assay used: immunoSEQ multiplex PCR; TCRdb lists only in-frame clones, some missing. This sample has 400,000 to 500,000 clones, with 90% found just once. The sample taken for sequencing was PBMCs. These receptors were taken from a middle-aged man with head and neck cancer.

CDR3 residues: CASSSRGPSGNTIYF. Written as DNA, the CDR3 is TGTGCCAGCAGCTCCAGGGGTCCCTCTGGAAACACCATATATTTT. V is TRBV7-8 and J is TRBJ1-3, with D possibly TRBD1 on 6 matching bases. Germline-derived CDR1 and CDR2 are SGHVS and FQNEAQ. The CDR3 contains 15 residues. The ends were cut back, 4 bases at V and 0 bases at J, with 10 bases in the middle.

This clone has just a few counts. J is TRBJ2-7 and V is TRBV6-2 or TRBV6-3, with 12 bases identical to TRBD2. Losses at the gene ends were 6 bases for V and 4 bases for J; bases not matched to a gene: 25. The CDR3 spans 21 residues. Germline V lookup: CDR1 MNHEY, CDR2 SVGEGT. In DNA, the CDR3 is TGTGCCAGCAGCCGCTTGTTCGAGTCGTGGACTAGCGGGGCCCAAAAATACGAGCAGTACTTC. Translation: CASSRLFESWTSGAQKYEQYF.

This clone came up once. The chain couples TRBV10-3 to TRBJ1-1, with D maybe TRBD1 (5 bases). The CDR3 spans 14 residues. Germline CDR1 is ENHRY and CDR2 is SYGVKD. Deletions cut 4 bases from V and 4 bases from J, with 13 bases between. CDR3 sequence (DNA): TGTGCCATCAGTGTTGGCAGGGAAGGCACTGAAGCTTTCTTT. Amino acids: CAISVGREGTEAFF.

This chain joins TRBV27 and TRBJ1-3; D unresolved. The CDR3 consists of 13 residues. The V gene's germline CDR1 is MNHEY and CDR2 SMNVEV (reference sequence). Trimming shortened V by 6 bases and J by 0 bases, and 6 bases separated the two germline ends. CDR3 protein: CASRSGSGNTIYF. Written as DNA, the CDR3 is TGTGCCAGCAGAAGTGGCTCTGGAAACACCATATATTTT.

J is TRBJ2-2 and V is TRBV21-1; the D call of TRBD2 is as the table states it, not checked on the DNA. TRBV21-1 counts as a pseudogene. The length of the CDR3 is 15 residues. CDR3 protein: CASSDPVYSTGELFF. The CDR3 DNA is TGTGCCAGCAGCGATCCGGTCTACTCCACCGGGGAGCTGTTTTTT.

The J gene is TRBJ2-7, the V gene TRBV6-2 or TRBV6-3, with 9 bases fitting TRBD2. Per the germline V gene, CDR1 is MNHEY and CDR2 is SVGEGT. V lost 2 bases, J lost 2 bases, and 1 base stayed unmatched. The length of the CDR3 is 14 residues. The CDR3 spells CASSYIAGAYEQYF. DNA for the CDR3: TGTGCCAGCAGTTACATAGCGGGGGCCTACGAGCAGTACTTC.

V and J are TRBV19 and TRBJ2-7; TRBD1 matches at 9 bases. V was clipped by 7 bases and J by 6 bases; unmatched bases: 7. There are 13 residues in the CDR3. CDR1 and CDR2 from the germline V gene are LNHDA and SQIVND (reference sequence). The CDR3 sequence: CASTGQGRIEQYF. As DNA, the CDR3 is TGTGCCAGTACTGGACAGGGGAGGATCGAGCAGTACTTC.

The chain has TRBV27 and TRBJ1-2; 9 nucleotides line up with TRBD1. This CDR3 region has 15 residues. The trim removed 4 bases at V and 2 bases at J, leaving 5 bases unmatched. Germline CDR1 and CDR2: MNHEY and SMNVEV (reference sequence). Written as DNA, the CDR3 is TGTGCCAGCAGTTCCTGGACAGGGGAAAACTATGGCTACACCTTC. Its translation: CASSSWTGENYGYTF.

The chain combines TRBV7-3 with TRBJ1-3; no clear D. In germline, CDR1 is SGHTA, CDR2 FQGTGA. Trimming left V 2 bases short and J 0 bases short, with 5 bases between. This CDR3 spans 14 amino acids. The CDR3 here is CASSLSNSGNTIYF. The CDR3 DNA reads as TGTGCCAGCAGCTTATCCAACTCTGGAAACACCATATATTTT.

This chain uses TRBV6-1 with TRBJ1-5; no reliable D call. V was trimmed by 2 bases and J by 5 bases, leaving 7 bases between them. Per germline, CDR1 MNHNS and CDR2 SASEGT. This CDR3 is 13 amino acids long. The CDR3 nucleotides read TGTGCCAGCAGTGAAATAGGACATCAGCCCCAGCATTTT. Translation: CASSEIGHQPQHF.

The chain couples TRBV9 to TRBJ2-1, with D tentatively TRBD1 (6 bases). Between the trimmed V and J ends, which lost 2 bases and 9 bases, there was a span of 9 bases. The CDR3 contains 12 residues. CDR1 SGDLS and CDR2 YYNGEE come from the germline V gene. The CDR3 DNA reads as TGTGCCAGCAGCGTTCCCAGGGGTGAGCAGTTCTTC. Protein sequence: CASSVPRGEQFF.

The V gene is TRBV28, the J gene TRBJ2-1, with 8 bases aligning to TRBD2. CDR1 is MDHEN and CDR2 is SYDVKM in the germline V gene. J was trimmed by 0 bases and V by 2 bases; bases with no gene match: 3. The length of the CDR3 is 16 residues. For the CDR3, the DNA is TGTGCCAGCAGTTTAAGGAGCGGGAGCTCCTACAATGAGCAGTTCTTC. Amino acids: CASSLRSGSSYNEQFF.

V and J are TRBV5-4 and TRBJ2-3; D possibly corresponds to TRBD1 (6 bases). The CDR3 contains 16 residues. Germline CDR1 and CDR2: SGHNT and YYREEE (reference sequence). The V end was cut by 4 bases, the J end by 3 bases, with 18 bases between. The CDR3 DNA is TGTGCCAGCAGCCCCGACAGGAGGCCGAGGACAGATACGCAGTATTTT. Protein product: CASSPDRRPRTDTQYF.

In its sample, this clone was seen once. J is TRBJ1-5 and V is TRBV6-1, with D possibly TRBD1 on 6 matching bases. Germline CDR1 is MNHNS and CDR2 is SASEGT. Trimming took 4 bases from V and 0 from J, leaving 19 bases between them. The CDR3 is 18 amino acids. The CDR3 bases are TGTGCCAGCAGTGGACGCAGGGGTACGCGGGGTAGCAATCAGCCCCAGCATTTT. Its protein product is CASSGRRGTRGSNQPQHF.

This chain links TRBV2 with TRBJ2-3, with 8 bases matching TRBD2. The ends lost 7 bases at V and 3 bases at J; junction bases unmatched: 12. Germline assignment: CDR1 SNHLY and CDR2 FYNNEI. CDR3 length: 16 residues. The CDR3 region has the DNA TGTGCCAGCACCGAGCCGGGACTAGTAAGGACAGATACGCAGTATTTT. Translation: CASTEPGLVRTDTQYF.

CDR3 residues: CASSYTGTETEAFF. The DNA for the CDR3 is TGTGCCAGCAGCTATACAGGGACAGAGACTGAAGCTTTCTTT. The V call is TRBV7-2, the J call TRBJ1-1, with 7 bases identical to TRBD1. The V gene end was trimmed by 4 bases and the J gene end by 5 bases; junction bases not matched to a gene: 7. Germline CDR1 is SGHTA and CDR2 is FQGNSA. There are 14 residues in the CDR3.

The chain has TRBV29-1 and TRBJ1-1, with 7 bases aligning to TRBD1. The CDR3 is 13 residues long. CDR1 and CDR2 (germline): SQVTM, ANQGSEA. V dropped 7 bases and J dropped 0; count of bases not matched to a gene: 5. In nucleotides, the CDR3 is TGCAGCGCCGGACAGGACATGAACACTGAAGCTTTCTTT. Protein sequence: CSAGQDMNTEAFF.

V usage is TRBV28 and J usage is TRBJ2-1; D remains ambiguous. Germline lookup yields CDR1 MDHEN and CDR2 SYDVKM. The germline V and J ends were trimmed by 3 bases and 9 bases, with 6 bases remaining between them. The CDR3 extends over 11 amino acids. The CDR3 DNA sequence: TGTGCCAGCAGTTTGGGTCCTGAGCAGTTCTTC. Protein product: CASSLGPEQFF.

This clone has only one observation. This rearrangement joins TRBV3-1 (or the pseudogene TRBV3-2) to TRBJ2-3; tentative D call: TRBD2 (6 bases). The CDR3 loop spans 15 amino acids. CDR1 and CDR2 from the germline V gene are LGHDT and YNNKEL (reference sequence). The V and J ends lost 4 bases and 6 bases respectively, with 17 bases between them. In nucleotides, the CDR3 is TGTGCCAGCAGCCCCGACGGGGGTTCTAGGGATACGCAGTATTTT. It translates to CASSPDGGSRDTQYF.

A single count supports this clone. The genes are TRBV7-8 and TRBJ2-1, with D uncertain. The CDR3 runs to 11 residues. V shed 7 bases and J shed 8 bases, with 9 bases lying between them. Germline V CDR1 and CDR2: SGHVS, FQNEAQ. CDR3 loop: CASTFGYEQFF. CDR3 coding DNA: TGTGCCAGCACCTTCGGATATGAGCAGTTCTTC.

The J gene is TRBJ2-7, the V gene TRBV5-1, with unresolved D. CDR1 and CDR2 from the germline V gene are SGHRS and YFSETQ. The germline V and J ends were trimmed by 0 bases and 5 bases, with 12 bases remaining between them. The length of the CDR3 is 14 residues. CDR3 amino acids: CASSLAGSPNEQYF. CDR3 in DNA: TGCGCCAGCAGCTTGGCCGGCTCACCTAACGAGCAGTACTTC.

V gene TRBV5-1 combines with J gene TRBJ1-2; D unclear. Germline V gives CDR1 SGHRS, CDR2 YFSETQ. V was pared by 2 bases and J by 11 bases, with 10 bases between. This CDR3 spans 11 amino acids. The CDR3: CASSFGERYTF. In nucleotides, the CDR3 is TGCGCCAGCAGCTTCGGAGAGAGGTACACCTTC.

The rearrangement joins TRBV6-5 to TRBJ1-3; 7 nucleotides match TRBD1. Germline V gene lookup returns CDR1 MNHEY and CDR2 SVGAGI. CDR3 length equals 14 residues. Trimming took 6 bases from V and 2 from J; bases not matched to a gene: 4. DNA for the CDR3: TGTGCCAGCAGCAGGGGGAGTGCTGGAAACACCATATATTTT. Residues: CASSRGSAGNTIYF.

The chain employs TRBV4-3 and TRBJ1-1; D uncertain. Trimming left V 0 bases short and J 5 bases short, with 13 bases between. The germline V gene has CDR1 LGHNA and CDR2 YSLEER. The CDR3 contains 15 residues. The CDR3, as DNA: TGCGCCAGCAGCCAAGATTGGTCAGTGAGGACTGAAGCTTTCTTT. Protein product: CASSQDWSVRTEAFF.

The CDR3 region has the DNA TGTGCCAGCAGTGACATGACTTCCTCTGGAAACACCATATATTTT. This codes for CASSDMTSSGNTIYF. This chain joins TRBV6-1 and TRBJ1-3, with no clear D. This CDR3 is built from 15 residues. Germline V lookup: CDR1 MNHNS, CDR2 SASEGT. V shed 3 bases and J shed 0 bases, with 9 bases lying between them.

The J gene is TRBJ2-5, the V gene TRBV7-9; 15 nucleotides match TRBD2. This CDR3 is built from 16 residues. Germline values: CDR1 SEHNR, CDR2 FQNEAQ (reference sequence). Germline trimming cut 4 bases from V and 2 bases from J; bases unmatched to any gene: 2. The CDR3: CASSSGLAGGQETQYF. DNA of the CDR3: TGTGCCAGCAGCTCCGGACTAGCGGGAGGGCAAGAGACCCAGTACTTC. Supplemented by reference TRBV7-9 and TRBJ2-5, the full variable domain reads DTGVSQNPRHKITKRGQNVTFRCDPISEHNRLYWYRQTLGQGPEFLTYFQNEAQLEKSRLLSDRFSAERPKGSFSTLEIQRTEQGDSAMYLCASSSGLAGGQETQYFGPGTRLLVL.

The J gene is TRBJ2-4, the V gene TRBV11-2; 8 positions agree with TRBD1. The junction had 5 bases not matched to a gene; V was cut back by 3 bases and J by 4 bases. Germline V gene sequence: CDR1 SGHAT, CDR2 FQNNGV. The CDR3 loop spans 15 amino acids. The CDR3 protein is CASSFQRQGKNIQYF. Here the CDR3 DNA reads TGTGCCAGCAGCTTCCAGAGACAGGGGAAAAACATTCAGTACTTC.

The rearrangement uses TRBV12-3 or TRBV12-4 and TRBJ1-6; 9 bases align to TRBD1. V was pared by 4 bases and J by 8 bases, with 0 bases of the junction left unmatched. The CDR3 extends over 13 amino acids. CDR3 loop: CASSWTGDSPLHF. The CDR3 region has the DNA TGTGCCAGCAGTTGGACAGGGGATTCACCCCTCCACTTT.

The chain carries TRBV7-6 and TRBJ2-2; the D is unclear. Germline V gives CDR1 SGHVS, CDR2 FNYEAQ. The CDR3 extends over 12 amino acids. V was clipped by 1 base and J by 3 bases, with 0 bases between them. The CDR3 sequence is CASSLDTGELFF. As DNA, the CDR3 is TGTGCCAGCAGCTTAGACACCGGGGAGCTGTTTTTT.

This chain connects TRBV27 to TRBJ1-1; 12 positions match TRBD1. This CDR3 contains 16 residues. J lost 0 bases, V lost 5 bases, and 4 bases had no gene match. Germline V gene data show CDR1 as MNHEY and CDR2 as SMNVEV (reference sequence). CDR3 coding DNA: TGTGCCAGCAGTCCGGGACAGGGGGCTTTGAACACTGAAGCTTTCTTT. It specifies CASSPGQGALNTEAFF.

This chain uses TRBV7-3 with TRBJ2-5; D is undetermined. Trimming took off 2 bases at V and 2 bases at J, with 9 bases between the two ends. The length of the CDR3 is 14 residues. Germline V gives CDR1 SGHTA, CDR2 FQGTGA. The CDR3 sequence: CASSLFGTQETQYF. DNA for the CDR3: TGTGCCAGCAGCTTATTCGGCACACAAGAGACCCAGTACTTC. The entire variable domain, with the rest obtained from reference TRBV7-3 and TRBJ2-5, is as follows: GAGVSQTPSNKVTEKGKYVELRCDPISGHTALYWYRQSLGQGPEFLIYFQGTGAADDSGLPNDRFFAVRPEGSVSTLKIQRTERGDSAVYLCASSLFGTQETQYFGPGTRLLVL.

V gene TRBV24-1 combines with J gene TRBJ2-3; 10 bases line up with TRBD2. V trimming: 3 bases; J trimming: 0 bases; junction bases outside the gene matches: 5. The germline CDR1 and CDR2 sequences are KGHDR and SFDVKD. The CDR3 loop spans 17 amino acids. In nucleotides, the CDR3 is TGTGCCACCAGTGATCGTACAGCGGGGGGGAGCACAGATACGCAGTATTTT. Its protein product is CATSDRTAGGSTDTQYF.